This TCR beta chain is drawn from a study of blood T cell repertoires in COVID-19. Study context: Donors in the United States, Italy and Spain gave samples during acute or convalescent COVID-19. PBMCs, B-cell-depleted T cells, or T cells provided the cDNA or gDNA that made up the material.

Trimming stripped 5 bases from V and 2 bases from J, with 8 bases between. The CDR3 sequence is 13 residues long. Recovered participants had two consecutive negative NP/OP PCR tests, healthcare professional clearance, or symptom resolution. Original processing notes: Amplifying reference gene primers gave estimates of nucleated cell counts. Some clones are missing from TCRdb's copy, which holds only in-frame ones; the method was immunoSEQ multiplex PCR. Clone size and the V and J calls come from that table; the DNA yielded D and trimming. The sample records more than 150,000 clones, around 80% being singletons.

The V gene is TRBV12-3 or TRBV12-4, the J gene TRBJ2-3; the D gene is possibly TRBD2 (5 bases). The sequence came from a woman between 45 and 60 years old who had recovered from COVID-19. Sequenced material: PBMCs or T cells enriched from blood (not recorded which). The CDR3 DNA follows: TGTGCCAGCAGTCACCGGGACACAGATACGCAGTATTTT. Translating gives CASSHRDTDTQYF.